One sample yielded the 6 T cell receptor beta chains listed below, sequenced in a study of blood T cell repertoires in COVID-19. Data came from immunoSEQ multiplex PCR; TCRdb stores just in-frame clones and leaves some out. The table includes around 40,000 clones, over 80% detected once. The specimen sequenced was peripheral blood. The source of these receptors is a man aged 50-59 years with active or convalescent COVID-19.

The CDR3 reads CASSLVGAGVDSPLHF. In DNA form, the CDR3 reads TGTGCCAGCAGCTTAGTAGGCGCAGGGGTGGATTCACCCCTCCACTTT. The rearrangement joins TRBV11-1 to TRBJ1-6, with a weak D call TRBD1 (6 bases). V was clipped by 1 base and J by 8 bases, with 15 bases between them. The CDR3 is 16 residues long. Germline CDR1 is SGHAT and CDR2 is FQDESV (reference sequence).

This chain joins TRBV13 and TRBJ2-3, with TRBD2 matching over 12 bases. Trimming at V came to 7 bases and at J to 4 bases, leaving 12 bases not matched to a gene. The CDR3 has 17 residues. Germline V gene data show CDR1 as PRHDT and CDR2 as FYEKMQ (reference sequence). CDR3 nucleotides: TGTGCCAGCATCAAAAAGAAACTAGCGGGAGGTGCAGATACGCAGTATTTT. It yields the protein CASIKKKLAGGADTQYF.

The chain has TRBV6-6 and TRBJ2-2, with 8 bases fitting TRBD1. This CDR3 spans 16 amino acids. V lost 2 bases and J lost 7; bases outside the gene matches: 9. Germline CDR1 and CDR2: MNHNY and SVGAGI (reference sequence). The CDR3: CASSYLDRAAGGELFF. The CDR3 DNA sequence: TGTGCCAGCAGTTACCTGGACAGGGCGGCGGGCGGGGAGCTGTTTTTT.

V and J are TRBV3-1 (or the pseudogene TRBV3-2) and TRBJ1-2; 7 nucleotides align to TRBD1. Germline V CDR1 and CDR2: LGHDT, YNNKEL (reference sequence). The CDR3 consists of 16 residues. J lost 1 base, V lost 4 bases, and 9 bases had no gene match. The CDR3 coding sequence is TGTGCCAGCAGCCCTCGGGACAGCCGACATAACTATGGCTACACCTTC. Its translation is CASSPRDSRHNYGYTF.

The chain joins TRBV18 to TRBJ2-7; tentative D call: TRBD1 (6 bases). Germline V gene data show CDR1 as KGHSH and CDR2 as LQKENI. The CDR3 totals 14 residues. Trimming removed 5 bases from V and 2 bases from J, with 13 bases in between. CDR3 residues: CASSARTAPYEQYF. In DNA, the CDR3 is TGTGCCAGCTCAGCAAGGACAGCTCCCTACGAGCAGTACTTC. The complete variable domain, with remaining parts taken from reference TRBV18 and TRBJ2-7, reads NAGVMQNPRHLVRRRGQEARLRCSPMKGHSHVYWYRQLPEEGLKFMVYLQKENIIDESGMPKERFSAEFPKEGPSILRIQQVVRGDSAAYFCASSARTAPYEQYFGPGTRLTVT.

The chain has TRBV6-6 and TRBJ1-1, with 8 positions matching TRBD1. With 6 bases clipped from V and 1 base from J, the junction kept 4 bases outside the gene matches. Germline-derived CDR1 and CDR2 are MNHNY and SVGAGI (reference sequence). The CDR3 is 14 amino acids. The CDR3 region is CASRGQGENTEAFF. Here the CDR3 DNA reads TGTGCCAGCAGAGGACAGGGAGAGAACACTGAAGCTTTCTTT.